A single T cell receptor (beta chain) is shown here with its context. The record originates from a study of technical replicates of blood from several donors. TCRdb keeps only in-frame clones here, not all; method: immunoSEQ multiplex PCR. The sample records under 20,000 clones, approximately 83% being singletons. Germline-derived CDR1 and CDR2 are SGDLS and YYNGEE. The CDR3 contains 15 residues. V gave up 0 bases and J gave up 7 bases; unmatched junction bases: 6. The TCR originated in a human donor in good health. Sequencing was carried out using PBMCs. The V gene is TRBV9, the J gene TRBJ2-1, with TRBD2 matching 8 bases. CDR3 bases: TGTGCCAGCAGCGTAGGCACGGGAGGGAGTAATGAGCAGTTCTTC. As protein: CASSVGTGGSNEQFF.